This T cell receptor (beta chain) was observed in a study of lymphopenia after photon versus proton radiotherapy. Overall study findings and caveats: Relative stability marked proton patients; photon patients lost diversity and naive cells.

Germline CDR1 and CDR2: MDHEN and SYDVKM. The CDR3 consists of 14 residues. Trimming at V came to 2 bases and at J to 5 bases, leaving 5 bases not matched to a gene. Concerning this clone itself: Its matching antigen is unknown.

Sequencing used immunoSEQ multiplex PCR; TCRdb keeps in-frame clones, though not all of them. The data hold more than 45,000 clones, with about four fifths observed a single time. This sequence originates from a man in his 60s with pancreatic cancer. Source: peripheral blood, taken from a patient treated with proton-based radiotherapy. This rearrangement joins TRBV28 to TRBJ2-7, with TRBD1 identical over 8 bases. CDR3 loop: CASSLRTGLNEQYF. CDR3 DNA sequence: TGTGCCAGCAGTTTACGGACAGGGTTAAACGAGCAGTACTTC.